This TCR beta chain was captured by sequencing in a study of cytomegalovirus exposure and HLA in healthy donors. Study observations and caveats: Cytomegalovirus status was reportedly diagnosed by the classifier with high specificity and sensitivity. There were 160 or so TCR beta chains listed as cytomegalovirus-associated.

Note on this clone: What it binds is not known.

The CDR3 totals 16 residues. CDR1 SGHNT and CDR2 YYREEE come from the germline V gene (reference sequence). J gave up 8 bases and V 4 bases, and 17 bases lay outside the gene matches. Clones were sequenced by immunoSEQ multiplex PCR, and TCRdb holds only the in-frame ones, with some missing. The sample has around 190,000 clones; 85% are singletons. The donors were part of the approximately 130-subject validation cohort, which stood apart from the approximately 700-subject first cohort. The specimen sequenced was PBMCs. This receptor was identified in a man younger than 35 in good health and CMV-seropositive. This chain links TRBV5-4 with TRBJ1-2, with 7 nucleotides matching TRBD1. The CDR3 here is CASSLINPQGMGGYTF. The CDR3, as DNA: TGTGCCAGCAGCCTCATCAACCCACAGGGGATGGGGGGCTACACCTTC. The complete variable domain, with remaining parts taken from reference TRBV5-4 and TRBJ1-2, reads ETGVTQSPTHLIKTRGQQVTLRCSSQSGHNTVSWYQQALGQGPQFIFQYYREEENGRGNFPPRFSGLQFPNYSSELNVNALELDDSALYLCASSLINPQGMGGYTFGSGTRLTVV.